The subject of this entry is one T cell receptor beta chain. Sequencing was performed with immunoSEQ multiplex PCR; in TCRdb, only in-frame clones are kept and a portion is missing. The table records fewer than 350,000 clones, more than 70% of them present only once. This entry is derived from a study of blood T cell repertoires in COVID-19. Study context: From the United States, Italy and Spain came samples of acute and convalescent COVID-19. Sample material is recorded as cDNA or gDNA derived from T cells, B-cell-depleted T cells, or PBMCs.

This CDR3 spans 16 amino acids. V lost 3 bases, J lost 0 bases, and 3 bases stayed unmatched. CDR1 SGHRS and CDR2 YFSETQ come from the germline V gene. It was during active infection that Seattle patients were enrolled and then longitudinally followed. The sequence came from a woman in her 30s with COVID-19, enrolled during active disease. The sample consisted of peripheral blood. The chain employs TRBV5-1 and TRBJ1-6, with 7 bases identical to TRBD1. The CDR3 DNA reads as TGCGCCAGCAGCTCACAGGGGAGCTCCTATAATTCACCCCTCCACTTT. As protein: CASSSQGSSYNSPLHF.